Shown below are 27 T cell receptor beta chains from a single sample sequenced in a study of T cell changes during pregnancy in multiple sclerosis. Profiled with immunoSEQ multiplex PCR; TCRdb holds only in-frame clones, not every one. This table has 59,000 or so clones, approximately 90% appearing once. The sequenced sample was peripheral blood, obtained in the third trimester of pregnancy. All receptors derive from a female donor in good health, enrolled as a control in a pregnancy study.

The chain combines TRBV7-9 with TRBJ1-2, with D tentatively TRBD1 (6 bases). This CDR3 contains 16 residues. Trimming took 1 base from V and 6 from J, leaving 18 bases between them. Germline V gene data show CDR1 as SEHNR and CDR2 as FQNEAQ (reference sequence). The CDR3 region is CASSLDGFGGLDGYTF. CDR3 coding DNA: TGTGCCAGCAGCTTAGACGGGTTCGGGGGGCTTGATGGCTACACCTTC.

This clone has a handful of counts. The chain is built from TRBV6-5 and TRBJ2-3; TRBD2 matches 9 bases. V lost 6 bases to trimming and J lost 0 bases; unmatched junction nucleotides: 4. CDR1 and CDR2 from the germline V gene are MNHEY and SVGAGI. The CDR3 is made up of 15 amino acids. Written as DNA, the CDR3 is TGTGCCAGCAGAAATAGCGGGGGTAGCACAGATACGCAGTATTTT. Its translation is CASRNSGGSTDTQYF.

This chain links TRBV4-3 with TRBJ2-5; tentatively, D is TRBD2 (5 bases). In germline, CDR1 is LGHNA, CDR2 YSLEER. With 0 bases removed from V and 1 base from J, the gap between germline ends came to 12 bases. The CDR3 runs 16 residues. This CDR3 is CASSQEPPGTQETQYF. The CDR3 nucleotides are TGCGCCAGCAGCCAAGAGCCCCCGGGAACCCAAGAGACCCAGTACTTC.

On this clone: Distinct nucleotide sequences in the sample also encode this CDR3. The chain employs TRBV19 and TRBJ1-1; the D is unclear. Germline CDR1 is LNHDA and CDR2 is SQIVND (reference sequence). Trimming cost V 1 base and J 1 base, with 4 bases left between them. CDR3 length: 13 residues. CDR3 nucleotide sequence: TGTGCCAGTAGTATAGGCAGGAACACTGAAGCTTTCTTT. It yields the protein CASSIGRNTEAFF.

The chain has TRBV28 and TRBJ2-5; D perhaps matches TRBD2 (5 bases). CDR1 and CDR2 from the germline V gene are MDHEN and SYDVKM. The CDR3 sequence is 12 residues long. The germline V and J ends were trimmed by 8 bases and 2 bases, with 9 bases remaining between them. The CDR3 reads CASHGDQETQYF. CDR3 sequence (DNA): TGTGCCAGCCACGGGGATCAAGAGACCCAGTACTTC.

The genes are TRBV7-9 and TRBJ1-1, with D possibly TRBD1 on 5 matching bases. CDR3 size: 15 residues. Trimming pared 6 bases from V and 1 base from J, leaving 15 bases between. Germline CDR1 SEHNR, CDR2 FQNEAQ (reference sequence). Written as DNA, the CDR3 is TGTGCCAGCAGTCCACAGGCGCCAGGGAACACTGAAGCTTTCTTT. Translating gives CASSPQAPGNTEAFF.

This chain connects TRBV5-6 to TRBJ1-5; no clear D. The CDR3 has 12 residues. Germline CDR1 SGHDT, CDR2 YYEEEE. V gave up 2 bases and J gave up 4 bases, with 4 bases separating them. This chain's CDR3 is CASSFGNQPQHF. CDR3 bases: TGTGCCAGCAGCTTCGGTAATCAGCCCCAGCATTTT. Variable domain in full (rest from reference TRBV5-6 and TRBJ1-5): DAGVTQSPTHLIKTRGQQVTLRCSPKSGHDTVSWYQQALGQGPQFIFQYYEEEERQRGNFPDRFSGHQFPNYSSELNVNALLLGDSALYLCASSFGNQPQHFGDGTRLSIL.

The chain uses TRBV7-2 and TRBJ2-5; TRBD2 matches at 12 bases. Germline CDR1 SGHTA, CDR2 FQGNSA. Trimming cost V 4 bases and J 2 bases; bases outside gene matches: 2. CDR3 size: 15 residues. CDR3 sequence: CASSSGLAGQETQYF. The DNA of the CDR3 is TGTGCCAGCAGCTCTGGACTAGCGGGACAAGAGACCCAGTACTTC.

The chain carries TRBV5-1 and TRBJ2-1; 7 bases match TRBD2. In germline, CDR1 is SGHRS, CDR2 YFSETQ. This CDR3 comprises 14 residues. With V trimmed by 2 bases and J by 7 bases, 6 bases remained unmatched. Here the CDR3 DNA reads TGCGCCAGCAGCTTATGGGGAGGGGATAATGAGCAGTTCTTC. Amino acid sequence: CASSLWGGDNEQFF.

The rearrangement uses TRBV10-3 and TRBJ2-2; the D gene is possibly TRBD1 (6 bases). The germline V gene has CDR1 ENHRY and CDR2 SYGVKD. V was clipped by 11 bases and J by 5 bases, with 15 bases between them. This CDR3 spans 13 amino acids. This CDR3 reads CAQRGQLTGELFF. For the CDR3, the DNA is TGTGCCCAAAGAGGACAGCTGACCGGGGAGCTGTTTTTT.

J is TRBJ1-1 and V is TRBV6-5; D call uncertain. V lost 2 bases, J lost 4 bases, and 5 bases lay in between. CDR1 is MNHEY, CDR2 SVGAGI, per germline. The length of the CDR3 is 12 residues. CDR3 sequence: CASSYGSTEAFF. The DNA of the CDR3 is TGTGCCAGCAGTTACGGGAGCACTGAAGCTTTCTTT.

This sequence joins TRBV19 and TRBJ2-1; TRBD2 agrees at 12 bases. Germline V CDR1 and CDR2: LNHDA, SQIVND (reference sequence). After removal of 3 bases from V and 0 bases from J, the junction contained 12 bases not matched to a gene. There are 20 residues in the CDR3. The CDR3 loop is CASSISPGLAGPSSYNEQFF. CDR3 nucleotides: TGTGCCAGTAGTATCTCGCCGGGACTAGCGGGTCCAAGCTCCTACAATGAGCAGTTCTTC. The full variable domain, in which reference TRBV19 and TRBJ2-1 provide the parts outside the CDR3, is DGGITQSPKYLFRKEGQNVTLSCEQNLNHDAMYWYRQDPGQGLRLIYYSQIVNDFQKGDIAEGYSVSREKKESFPLTVTSAQKNPTAFYLCASSISPGLAGPSSYNEQFFGPGTRLTVL.

The sample holds one count of this clone. The chain employs TRBV18 and TRBJ1-2; D might be TRBD1 (6 bases). V was shortened by 5 bases and J by 5 bases, with 18 bases between the two germline ends. Germline CDR1 reads KGHSH; CDR2 reads LQKENI. The CDR3 length is 15 residues. The CDR3 DNA reads TGTGCCAGCTCAATTGATGACAGGTCGGATTATGGCTACACCTTC. It specifies CASSIDDRSDYGYTF.

This clone occurred once. V is TRBV5-5 and J is TRBJ1-6, with 9 bases fitting TRBD1. This CDR3 contains 18 residues. Losses at the gene ends were 1 base for V and 5 bases for J; bases not matched to a gene: 10. From germline, CDR1 is SGHKS and CDR2 YYEKEE (reference sequence). Here the CDR3 reads CASSLIGGQGSNNSPLHF. The CDR3 nucleotides are TGTGCCAGCAGCTTGATTGGGGGACAGGGTTCTAATAATTCACCCCTCCACTTT. The whole variable domain, remainder taken from reference TRBV5-5 and TRBJ1-6, is DAGVTQSPTHLIKTRGQQVTLRCSPISGHKSVSWYQQVLGQGPQFIFQYYEKEERGRGNFPDRFSARQFPNYSSELNVNALLLGDSALYLCASSLIGGQGSNNSPLHFGNGTRLTVT.

The rearrangement uses TRBV7-8 and TRBJ1-1, with D perhaps matching TRBD1 (6 bases). This CDR3 comprises 16 residues. The V end lost 3 bases, the J end lost 3 bases, and 17 bases lay between the germline ends. The germline V gene encodes CDR1 SGHVS and CDR2 FQNEAQ. The CDR3 DNA follows: TGTGCCAGCAGCTTCATGACAGGACGGAGGCACACTGAAGCTTTCTTT. Translating gives CASSFMTGRRHTEAFF.

The gene calls are TRBV5-1 and TRBJ1-4; TRBD1 is a possible D gene (6 bases). The length of the CDR3 is 14 residues. V gave up 2 bases and J gave up 3 bases, with 8 bases separating them. CDR1 is SGHRS, CDR2 YFSETQ, per germline. Written as DNA, the CDR3 is TGCGCCAGCAGCTTAAAGGGGGCTAATGAAAAACTGTTTTTT. Amino acid sequence: CASSLKGANEKLFF.

The J gene is TRBJ1-3, the V gene TRBV6-6, with a possible D match to TRBD1 (5 bases). The CDR3 has 16 amino acids. The V gene's germline CDR1 is MNHNY and CDR2 SVGAGI (reference sequence). The V gene lost 7 bases and the J gene lost 0 bases, with 16 bases spanning the gap. The CDR3 bases are TGTGCCAGCACCCTTTCCCAGGGCATCTCTGGAAACACCATATATTTT. As protein: CASTLSQGISGNTIYF.

In its sample, this clone was seen a few times. The rearrangement links TRBV10-3 to TRBJ1-1; the D is unclear. Germline CDR1 and CDR2: ENHRY and SYGVKD. This CDR3 region has 13 residues. V lost 4 bases to trimming and J lost 8 bases, with 14 bases between them. CDR3 amino acids: CAISGEAGHEAFF. CDR3 DNA: TGTGCCATCAGTGGTGAGGCGGGCCACGAAGCTTTCTTT.

This clone was seen just once. V is TRBV19 and J is TRBJ1-2; weak D call: TRBD1 (5 bases). The CDR3 is 16 residues long. V gave up 5 bases and J gave up 7 bases, with 23 bases separating them. Germline CDR1 reads LNHDA; CDR2 reads SQIVND (reference sequence). This chain's CDR3 is CASSSSTAGMVRGYTF. The CDR3 nucleotides read TGTGCCAGTAGTTCCAGCACCGCAGGGATGGTACGTGGCTACACCTTC.

The J gene is TRBJ2-3, the V gene TRBV4-1; the D gene is possibly TRBD1 (5 bases). The V gene's germline CDR1 is MGHRA and CDR2 YSYEKL. V lost 4 bases and J 5 bases, leaving 13 bases between the germline ends. The CDR3 is made up of 14 amino acids. The CDR3 nucleotides are TGCGCCAGCAGCCTAGGTACAGGAGAAGATACGCAGTATTTT. Its protein is CASSLGTGEDTQYF.

The chain employs TRBV29-1 and TRBJ2-1; 12 nucleotides match TRBD2. Germline V CDR1 and CDR2: SQVTM, ANQGSEA. Trimming at V came to 3 bases and at J to 8 bases, leaving 5 bases not matched to a gene. This CDR3 has 14 amino acids. CDR3 residues: CSVDRLAGGHEQFF. As DNA, the CDR3 is TGCAGCGTTGATAGGCTAGCGGGGGGGCATGAGCAGTTCTTC.

This rearrangement joins TRBV10-3 to TRBJ2-5, with 9 nucleotides matching TRBD2. The germline CDR1 and CDR2 sequences are ENHRY and SYGVKD. J gave up 3 bases and V 6 bases, and 8 bases lay outside the gene matches. The CDR3 spans 15 residues. CDR3 in DNA: TGTGCCATCAGCCTTGGAGCGGGGGGTAAAGAGACCCAGTACTTC. Translation: CAISLGAGGKETQYF.

This chain links TRBV7-9 with TRBJ1-2; 8 bases agree with TRBD1. Germline loops: CDR1 SEHNR, CDR2 FQNEAQ (reference sequence). This CDR3 has 14 amino acids. V lost 7 bases, J lost 2 bases, and 6 bases stayed unmatched. Written as DNA, the CDR3 is TGTGCCAGCAATCCCAGGGGGCCCAACTATGGCTACACCTTC. Translation: CASNPRGPNYGYTF.

The chain has TRBV7-3 and TRBJ1-1; D is unresolved. Trimming stripped 1 base from V and 1 base from J, with 4 bases between. The CDR3 is made up of 13 amino acids. The germline V gene encodes CDR1 SGHTA and CDR2 FQGTGA. As DNA, the CDR3 is TGTGCCAGCAGCTTAAACAGGAACACTGAAGCTTTCTTT. This translates into CASSLNRNTEAFF.

This sequence joins TRBV6-1 and TRBJ1-1, with no clear D. Germline CDR1 MNHNS, CDR2 SASEGT. There are 15 residues in the CDR3. Trimming stripped 2 bases from V and 4 bases from J, with 14 bases between. The CDR3 spells CASSERWQAGTEAFF. The CDR3 nucleotides are TGTGCCAGCAGTGAAAGGTGGCAGGCTGGCACTGAAGCTTTCTTT.

The chain carries TRBV7-9 and TRBJ1-3; 7 positions match TRBD1. Germline CDR1 reads SEHNR; CDR2 reads FQNEAQ (reference sequence). This CDR3 comprises 14 residues. The V gene end was trimmed by 5 bases and the J gene end by 5 bases; junction bases not matched to a gene: 6. The CDR3 DNA is TGTGCCAGCAGCCCCCGGGACAGAAGAAACACCATATATTTT. Its translation: CASSPRDRRNTIYF.

V gene TRBV5-1 combines with J gene TRBJ2-5; tentative D call: TRBD1 (6 bases). The V end was cut by 7 bases, the J end by 4 bases, with 20 bases between. This CDR3 is 15 amino acids long. From germline, CDR1 is SGHRS and CDR2 YFSETQ. DNA of the CDR3: TGCGCCAGCCACCCTTCTGAACAGGGCCTAGAGACCCAGTACTTC. Amino acids: CASHPSEQGLETQYF.